A single sample is the source of the 14 T cell receptor beta chains below, sequenced in a study of blood T cells in healthy people across ages (dated by TCRdb to about 2015). The library was made by 5' RACE. Sequenced on an Illumina HiSeq 2500. A second PCR of roughly 7 to 11 cycles was run with a J-beta primer mix and a sample-barcoded 5' primer. The public sequencing data were trimmed at Q25 with fastp and processed into clonotypes with MiXCR by TCRdb, which kept only in-frame beta chains. Every CDR3 protein is listed once, alongside the most common genes and DNA of its rows. The sample records roughly 700,000 distinct CDR3 sequences, 20% to 25% of which are singletons. The top ten clonotypes cover 9.4% of the sample. These records were also assigned to another study, of T cells of mothers and their children.

The specimen sequenced was blood. The receptors were gathered from a boy under 18 in good health.

The V gene is TRBV5-1, the J gene TRBJ2-5, with TRBD2 matching 10 bases. The CDR3 has 17 residues. V dropped 7 bases and J dropped 2; count of bases not matched to a gene: 14. Germline CDR1 SGHRS, CDR2 YFSETQ. The CDR3 coding sequence is TGCGCCAGCGGAAAAGTAGCGGGAGGCGGCGCACAAGAGACCCAGTACTTC. Encoded protein: CASGKVAGGGAQETQYF.

This clonotype has just a few counts. The CDR3 is CSATRTGNEQFF. The CDR3 DNA reads as TGCAGCGCGACTCGTACTGGCAATGAGCAGTTCTTC. The chain has TRBV29-1 and TRBJ2-1; no clear D. V shed 7 bases and J shed 6 bases, with 13 bases lying between them. Germline V lookup: CDR1 SQVTM, CDR2 ANQGSEA. This CDR3 is 12 amino acids long.

J is TRBJ2-3 and V is TRBV12-3 or TRBV12-4, with D uncertain. The CDR3 spans 19 residues. Trimming removed 6 bases from V and 1 base from J, with 26 bases in between. The CDR3 reads CASSLNKAQANFRTDTQYF. DNA of the CDR3: TGTGCCAGCAGCCTGAACAAGGCCCAAGCCAATTTCCGCACAGATACGCAGTATTTT.

The rearrangement joins TRBV6-2 or TRBV6-3 to TRBJ2-5; 9 bases map to TRBD2. The closer fit of TRBJ2-1 to the DNA end suggests the J call may be wrong. The CDR3 consists of 16 residues. From germline, CDR1 is MNHEY and CDR2 SVGEGT. This CDR3 reads CASSYSALAGYNEQFF. The CDR3 nucleotides are TGTGCCAGCAGTTACAGCGCGCTAGCGGGATACAATGAGCAGTTCTTC.

The chain carries TRBV18 and TRBJ1-5, with D unresolved. The length of the CDR3 is 14 residues. Germline values: CDR1 KGHSH, CDR2 LQKENI. With 3 bases removed from V and 0 bases from J, the gap between germline ends came to 6 bases. CDR3 residues: CASSPSYSNQPQHF. CDR3 sequence (DNA): TGTGCCAGCTCACCGAGTTATAGCAATCAGCCCCAGCATTTT.

The sample holds a few counts of this clonotype. The chain couples TRBV10-2 to TRBJ2-5; the D call may be TRBD1 or TRBD2 (5 bases each). Germline CDR1 and CDR2: WSHSY and SAAADI. V gave up 2 bases and J gave up 1 base, with 8 bases separating them. This CDR3 has 14 amino acids. The CDR3 DNA sequence: TGCGCCAGCAGTGAGGGGACGGTCCAAGAGACCCAGTACTTC. Amino acids: CASSEGTVQETQYF.

There are a few counts of this clonotype. V is TRBV5-1 and J is TRBJ2-5, with 11 bases that match TRBD2. The DNA end is more similar to TRBJ2-7, so the J call may be wrong. Per germline, CDR1 SGHRS and CDR2 YFSETQ. This CDR3 is built from 16 residues. The CDR3 protein is CASSSTSGSGPYEQYF. CDR3 nucleotide sequence: TGCGCCAGCAGCTCTACTAGCGGGAGCGGCCCCTACGAGCAGTACTTC.

This clonotype was seen a few times. The J gene is TRBJ2-3, the V gene TRBV13; 12 nucleotides match TRBD2. The CDR3 runs 16 residues. The germline gives CDR1 PRHDT, CDR2 FYEKMQ (reference sequence). The junction had 8 bases not matched to a gene; V was cut back by 5 bases and J by 5 bases. CDR3 coding DNA: TGTGCCAGCAGCCCCCGACTAGCGGGAGATTTAGATACGCAGTATTTT. Translating gives CASSPRLAGDLDTQYF.

This clonotype was found a few times. The rearrangement uses TRBV6-2 or TRBV6-3 and TRBJ1-5; no definite D call. The CDR3 length is 13 residues. CDR1 is MNHEY, CDR2 SVGEGT, per germline. Trimming removed 7 bases at V and 4 bases at J, with 11 bases between. The CDR3 is CASTNSRNQPQHF. Here the CDR3 DNA reads TGTGCCAGCACCAACTCCCGAAATCAGCCCCAGCATTTT.

Concerning this clonotype: A read error may explain this, as a much larger clone is one base away. The chain joins TRBV12-3 or TRBV12-4 to TRBJ1-6; D unclear. The CDR3 has 14 amino acids. Deletions cut 6 bases from V and 0 bases from J, with 6 bases between. The CDR3: CASRQSSYNSPLHF. The CDR3 DNA is TGTGCCAGCAGACAGAGCTCCTATAATTCACCCCTCCACTTT.

The gene calls are TRBV5-1 and TRBJ2-2, with 12 positions matching TRBD2. The germline gives CDR1 SGHRS, CDR2 YFSETQ. This CDR3 has 14 residues. V was pared by 3 bases and J by 7 bases, with 1 base of the junction left unmatched. In nucleotides, the CDR3 is TGCGCCAGCAGCTCGGGACTAGCGGGCGGGGAGCTGTTTTTT. It is translated as CASSSGLAGGELFF.

This clonotype was seen a few times. J is TRBJ2-4 and V is TRBV6-2 or TRBV6-3; D is unclear. CDR1 and CDR2 from the germline V gene are MNHEY and SVGEGT. V shed 4 bases and J shed 0 bases, with 7 bases lying between them. The CDR3 is 14 amino acids. In DNA form, the CDR3 reads TGTGCCAGCAGTTCCCTTATAGCCAAAAACATTCAGTACTTC. Translation gives CASSSLIAKNIQYF.

This clonotype was recorded a few times. V usage is TRBV20-1 and J usage is TRBJ2-5; 8 nucleotides line up with TRBD2. The DNA end lines up better with TRBJ2-1; the J call may be wrong. The V gene's germline CDR1 is DFQATT and CDR2 SNEGSKA (reference sequence). The CDR3 consists of 17 residues. CDR3 in DNA: TGCAGTGCTAGAGGCCCTCTAGGGAGCGGGGGAGGTAATGAGCAGTTCTTC. Translation: CSARGPLGSGGGNEQFF.

In this sample, this clonotype turned up once. The chain employs TRBV4-3 and TRBJ2-5, with 8 bases matching TRBD2. V dropped 0 bases and J dropped 7; count of bases not matched to a gene: 10. The germline V gene has CDR1 LGHNA and CDR2 YSLEER. The CDR3 is 16 amino acids. The CDR3 DNA is TGCGCCAGCAGCCAAGATTTCCGGGGGGGTCGGGGGACCCAGTACTTC. This gives the protein CASSQDFRGGRGTQYF.